This TCR beta chain was sequenced for a study of identifying expanded T cells in peripheral blood (dated by TCRdb to between 2019 and 2020). With respect to the entire study: Technical replicates were generated by sequencing separate aliquots of the same genomic DNA pool, with four replicates compared pairwise.

TCRbeta CDR3 regions were profiled by bias-controlled multiplex PCR amplification of genomic DNA with the immunoSEQ Assay. As for the original processing: The absolute abundance of each unique TCRbeta CDR3 region was quantified after sequences were collapsed and filtered. Differential abundance was tested with two models: a binomial (Fisher-equivalent) model and a beta-binomial model that adds time-dependent variance fitted from healthy donors. Clones with fewer than 5 combined templates were removed, and a clone was called differentially abundant if the clone's Benjamini-Hochberg FDR was below 0.01. In the beta-binomial model, variance was expressed as a function of the total template count across the two samples, in the form v = (b*log(k)+a)^2. Entries here come from immuneACCESS through TCRdb and include only in-frame sequences with V and J called. Some clones fail to appear in such tables; in the studies checked, an unresolved V gene covers under half of the shortfall, and the cause of the remainder is unknown. The V and J calls and clone size were taken over from that table, and D and trimming were inferred from the DNA. This sample holds around 94,000 clones; 70% to 90% were observed only once. The ten largest make up just under 4.5% of the sample.

No immune events, such as infections, were documented for the healthy donors during the collection period. To calibrate time-dependent variance in a beta-binomial model of T-cell clone differential abundance, blood repertoires from healthy donors were used as a training cohort. The training cohort included around 10 healthy donors, of whom 3 were female and 7 were male. On average the donors were approximately 40 years old, and their ages spanned about 25 to 64 years. Whole blood, obtained from a commercial supplier, was collected from each healthy donor at three time points spaced around two weeks apart. Genomic DNA was extracted from unsorted whole blood for immunosequencing. The CDR3 contains 14 residues, cysteine and phenylalanine counted. The only DNA kept is the CDR3, 42 bases in frame from the first base. V and J are truncated by 4 bases and 8 bases respectively, leaving an intervening sequence of 16 bases. CDR1 is given as KGHSY and CDR2 as FQNENV, both from the germline V gene.

The paper's findings and limits, for the study overall: Variance in clone template counts between roughly 2-week samples significantly increased with total template count across all healthy donors. It was expected by the authors that biological variance in healthy repertoires might increase further over much longer intervals, such as months to years. The binomial model flagged approximately 1.3 differentially abundant clones between technical replicates but 15 to 17 over two weeks and approximately 18 over four weeks. Across all healthy-donor time intervals, the beta-binomial model significantly cut both the number of clones called differentially abundant and the false-positive rate.

Regarding this clone: Its antigen has not been determined. Per-nucleotide qualities are absent, and no much larger clonotype sits a single base away.

The TCR originated in a person aged 18 to 75 in good health. The chain is assembled from TRBV16 and TRBJ2-3; too little of a D gene remains to name it. Sequencing was carried out using blood. The DNA sequence reads TGTGCCAGCAGCCTTGGAACCCGGGTGGGTACGCAGTATTTT. This encodes CASSLGTRVGTQYF.